The 20 T cell receptor beta chains listed next were all sequenced from one sample in a study of technical replicates of blood from a handful of donors (dated by TCRdb to the late 2010s). Libraries were prepared through the immunoSEQ multiplex PCR assay. Entries here come from immuneACCESS through TCRdb and include only in-frame sequences with V and J called. Some clones fail to appear in such tables; in the studies checked, an unresolved V gene covers under half of the shortfall, and the cause of the remainder is unknown. The sample records 15,000 or so clones, around 83% of which are singletons. The ten largest clones add up to around 12% of the sample. Sequencing was carried out using PBMCs. These receptor sequences come from a human donor in good health.

In DNA form, the CDR3 reads TGTGCCAGCAGCTTAGGGGGCCAGAACTACGAGCAGTACTTC. This gives the protein CASSLGGQNYEQYF. The chain carries TRBV11-3 and TRBJ2-7, with a weak D call TRBD1 (5 bases). The V gene's germline CDR1 is SGHNT and CDR2 YENEEA. The CDR3 loop spans 14 amino acids. The V end was cut by 1 base, the J end by 3 bases, with 10 bases between.

CDR3 sequence: CATRGRGLLGGTEAFF. CDR3 sequence (DNA): TGTGCCACCCGGGGCAGGGGGCTCCTTGGAGGGACTGAAGCTTTCTTT. The V call is TRBV11-2, the J call TRBJ1-1, with TRBD1 identical over 8 bases. The V gene end was trimmed by 10 bases and the J gene end by 5 bases; junction bases not matched to a gene: 18. Germline V gene lookup returns CDR1 SGHAT and CDR2 FQNNGV. The CDR3 loop spans 16 amino acids. Full variable domain (outside the CDR3, taken from reference TRBV11-2 and TRBJ1-1): EAGVAQSPRYKIIEKRQSVAFWCNPISGHATLYWYQQILGQGPKLLIQFQNNGVVDDSQLPKDRFSAERLKGVDSTLKIQPAKLEDSAVYLCATRGRGLLGGTEAFFGQGTRLTVV.

The rearrangement uses TRBV6-1 and TRBJ1-2; TRBD1 aligns across 7 bases. V dropped 3 bases and J dropped 1; count of bases not matched to a gene: 11. CDR3 length: 17 amino acids. CDR1 and CDR2 from the germline V gene are MNHNS and SASEGT. The CDR3 DNA follows: TGTGCCAGCAGTGAGGTTCTCACGGGACAGAGTAACTATGGCTACACCTTC. It specifies CASSEVLTGQSNYGYTF.

This clone has just one count. The rearrangement uses TRBV12-5 and TRBJ2-1, with 10 bases fitting TRBD2. Trimming at V came to 2 bases and at J to 8 bases, leaving 3 bases not matched to a gene. The CDR3 sequence is 14 residues long. CDR1 is LGHNT, CDR2 FRNRAP, per germline. The CDR3 is CASGLSLAGDEQFF. As DNA, the CDR3 is TGTGCTAGTGGTTTGAGTCTAGCGGGAGATGAGCAGTTCTTC.

The V gene is TRBV19, the J gene TRBJ1-2, with 7 bases fitting TRBD1. Losses at the gene ends were 1 base for V and 2 bases for J; bases not matched to a gene: 4. The germline CDR1 and CDR2 sequences are LNHDA and SQIVND (reference sequence). The CDR3 has 15 residues. The CDR3, as DNA: TGTGCCAGTAGTATAGCCCGACAGGGAAACTATGGCTACACCTTC. Its translation: CASSIARQGNYGYTF.

This clone was counted only a few times. CDR3 sequence reads: CASSPQGARQPQHF. The CDR3 DNA is TGTGCCAGCAGCCCTCAGGGGGCACGACAGCCCCAGCATTTT. The V and J genes are TRBV9 and TRBJ1-5, with 8 bases aligning to TRBD1. The CDR3 contains 14 residues. Per germline, CDR1 SGDLS and CDR2 YYNGEE. Germline trimming cut 4 bases from V and 7 bases from J; bases unmatched to any gene: 7.

Here the CDR3 DNA reads TGTGCCATCAGTGAGTCGGACAGGCCGAACACTGAAGCTTTCTTT. Translated, it gives CAISESDRPNTEAFF. The gene calls are TRBV10-3 and TRBJ1-1; 7 bases are shared with TRBD1. The CDR3 has 15 amino acids. CDR1 ENHRY and CDR2 SYGVKD come from the germline V gene. The junction had 2 bases not matched to a gene; V was cut back by 0 bases and J by 1 base.

This clone was detected only once. The V and J genes are TRBV7-2 and TRBJ2-7, with TRBD2 as a possible D gene (5 bases). Germline CDR1 is SGHTA and CDR2 is FQGNSA. The CDR3 extends over 15 amino acids. The V end lost 1 base, the J end lost 3 bases, and 13 bases lay between the germline ends. Here the CDR3 reads CASSLVRGLVYEQYF. The CDR3 DNA reads TGTGCCAGCAGCTTAGTTCGAGGGCTAGTCTACGAGCAGTACTTC.

This clone appeared once. The rearrangement uses TRBV28 and TRBJ1-1, with 7 nucleotides matching TRBD1. V shed 2 bases, J shed 10 bases, and the junction held 7 bases outside the gene matches. Germline CDR1 is MDHEN and CDR2 is SYDVKM. This CDR3 is built from 13 residues. CDR3 bases: TGTGCCAGCAGTTTACTACAGGGGATAGGAGCTTTCTTT. This encodes CASSLLQGIGAFF. The variable domain in full, with the rest retrieved from reference TRBV28 and TRBJ1-1, is DVKVTQSSRYLVKRTGEKVFLECVQDMDHENMFWYRQDPGLGLRLIYFSYDVKMKEKGDIPEGYSVSREKKERFSLILESASTNQTSMYLCASSLLQGIGAFFGQGTRLTVV.

The chain employs TRBV6-5 and TRBJ2-1; D perhaps matches TRBD2 (5 bases). Trimming removed 8 bases at V and 1 base at J, with 15 bases between. In germline, CDR1 is MNHEY, CDR2 SVGAGI. This CDR3 has 15 amino acids. The CDR3 here is CASRYDERSYNEQFF. The CDR3 coding sequence is TGTGCCAGCCGATATGACGAGCGGTCCTACAATGAGCAGTTCTTC.

This sequence joins TRBV7-9 and TRBJ1-4; 8 nucleotides line up with TRBD1. V dropped 5 bases and J dropped 7; count of bases not matched to a gene: 6. The germline gives CDR1 SEHNR, CDR2 FQNEAQ (reference sequence). The CDR3 has 14 residues. This CDR3 reads CASSVTGAPEKLFF. CDR3 nucleotide sequence: TGTGCCAGCAGCGTGACAGGGGCCCCTGAAAAACTGTTTTTT.

This clone was detected a few times. V is TRBV4-1 and J is TRBJ2-1; TRBD2 matches 10 bases. CDR1 is MGHRA, CDR2 YSYEKL, per germline. The junction had 15 bases not matched to a gene; V was cut back by 1 base and J by 3 bases. The CDR3 runs 20 residues. The DNA of the CDR3 is TGCGCCAGCAGCCAAGCAGTTTCTGCTAGCGGGAGTCGGGTCTACAATGAGCAGTTCTTC. Protein sequence: CASSQAVSASGSRVYNEQFF.

The chain links TRBV28 to TRBJ2-2, with TRBD1 identical over 9 bases. The J segment lost 7 bases and the V segment lost 8 bases, leaving 11 bases of the junction unmatched. CDR1 is MDHEN, CDR2 SYDVKM, per germline. This CDR3 region has 15 residues. CDR3 bases: TGTGCCAGCCAGTCAGGGACAGGGCTTATCGGGGAGCTGTTTTTT. This gives the protein CASQSGTGLIGELFF.

This clone was seen only once. The J gene is TRBJ2-1, the V gene TRBV19, with 13 bases lining up with TRBD2. Germline V CDR1 and CDR2: LNHDA, SQIVND (reference sequence). V lost 5 bases and J lost 8; bases outside the gene matches: 9. The CDR3 is 16 amino acids. This chain's CDR3 is CASSPEGLAGEHEQFF. The CDR3 coding sequence is TGTGCCAGTAGTCCGGAAGGACTAGCGGGAGAACATGAGCAGTTCTTC.

A few counts support this clone. The V gene is TRBV28, the J gene TRBJ2-7; TRBD1 aligns across 9 bases. Germline V gene sequence: CDR1 MDHEN, CDR2 SYDVKM. The V gene end was trimmed by 7 bases and the J gene end by 6 bases; junction bases not matched to a gene: 10. CDR3 length: 14 residues. This chain's CDR3 is CASNEGQGSREQYF. Here the CDR3 DNA reads TGTGCCAGCAACGAGGGACAGGGATCGCGCGAGCAGTACTTC.

The CDR3 DNA follows: TGTGCCAGTAGTACCTGGGACAGCGGCGGCTACACCTTC. This translates into CASSTWDSGGYTF. The genes are TRBV19 and TRBJ1-2; TRBD1 matches at 7 bases. V shed 4 bases and J 8 bases; nucleotides not matched to a gene: 7. Germline values: CDR1 LNHDA, CDR2 SQIVND (reference sequence). CDR3 length: 13 residues.

The chain couples TRBV5-1 to TRBJ2-7; possible D gene TRBD1, 6 bases. CDR3 size: 14 residues. Germline CDR1 SGHRS, CDR2 YFSETQ. V was cut by 3 bases and J by 5 bases, with 15 bases left in between. CDR3 protein: CASSSSTGLHEQYF. In DNA form, the CDR3 reads TGCGCCAGCAGCTCTTCGACAGGTTTACACGAGCAGTACTTC.

J is TRBJ2-1 and V is TRBV6-1; D unresolved. Looked up from germline, CDR1 is MNHNS and CDR2 is SASEGT. The CDR3 runs 20 residues. Trimming shortened V by 1 base and J by 8 bases, and 30 bases separated the two germline ends. The CDR3 DNA reads TGTGCCAGCAGTGAAGAGTCCTCCTTAGCCTGGAGCCCCCGAGGCCATGAGCAGTTCTTC. Its translation is CASSEESSLAWSPRGHEQFF.

The rearrangement uses TRBV27 and TRBJ1-2, with TRBD1 matching 7 bases. CDR3 length: 14 residues. From germline, CDR1 is MNHEY and CDR2 SMNVEV (reference sequence). The V and J ends lost 4 bases and 7 bases, in that order; junction bases with no gene match: 9. In DNA form, the CDR3 reads TGTGCCAGCAGTTCCAGAACAGGGGTGGGTGGCTACACCTTC. Protein sequence: CASSSRTGVGGYTF.

The chain links TRBV7-9 to TRBJ2-7; a weak D match, TRBD2 (7 bases). CDR1 is SEHNR and CDR2 is FQNEAQ in the germline V gene (reference sequence). Trimming stripped 1 base from V and 4 bases from J, with 17 bases between. There are 16 residues in the CDR3. The CDR3 region has the DNA TGTGCCAGCAGCTTAGTCGCGGGGGCGGGAGAGTACGAGCAGTACTTC. Translating gives CASSLVAGAGEYEQYF.